The 20 T cell receptor beta chains reported below all come from one sample, sequenced in a study of cytomegalovirus exposure and HLA in healthy donors. TCRdb keeps only in-frame clones here, not all; method: immunoSEQ multiplex PCR. The sample shows roughly 130,000 clones, around 92% of them seen only once. What was sequenced was PBMCs. All receptors come from a man aged 25-45 years in good health and CMV-seronegative.

The chain joins TRBV9 to TRBJ1-2, with 7 nucleotides matching TRBD1. Germline CDR1 SGDLS, CDR2 YYNGEE. Losses at the gene ends were 4 bases for V and 7 bases for J; bases not matched to a gene: 10. CDR3 length: 14 residues. The CDR3 DNA reads as TGTGCCAGCAGCACCGGGACAGCCGGGGGTGGCTACACCTTC. This gives the protein CASSTGTAGGGYTF.

V is TRBV6-1 and J is TRBJ1-5; TRBD1 aligns across 7 bases. This CDR3 region has 14 residues. Losses at the gene ends were 5 bases for V and 2 bases for J; bases not matched to a gene: 3. Per germline, CDR1 MNHNS and CDR2 SASEGT. The CDR3 loop is CASSLTGGNQPQHF. The DNA for the CDR3 is TGTGCCAGCAGTCTAACAGGGGGCAATCAGCCCCAGCATTTT.

The rearrangement joins TRBV11-2 to TRBJ2-1; possibly TRBD2 for D (5 bases). V lost 5 bases and J lost 7, with 12 bases in between. The CDR3 length is 13 residues. Germline V gene sequence: CDR1 SGHAT, CDR2 FQNNGV. In DNA, the CDR3 is TGTGCCAGCAGCCTAACGGGCGGGAATGAGCAGTTCTTC. The encoded protein is CASSLTGGNEQFF.

The chain has TRBV28 and TRBJ2-5; TRBD2 is a possible D gene (6 bases). The CDR3 covers 14 residues. V gave up 6 bases and J gave up 5 bases, with 16 bases separating them. Looked up from germline, CDR1 is MDHEN and CDR2 is SYDVKM. CDR3 residues: CASRFDRGWETQYF. The CDR3 coding sequence is TGTGCCAGCAGATTCGATCGGGGGTGGGAGACCCAGTACTTC.

The chain recombines TRBV10-2 with TRBJ1-1, with a weak D call TRBD1 (5 bases). The CDR3 extends over 17 amino acids. Looked up from germline, CDR1 is WSHSY and CDR2 is SAAADI. V lost 3 bases and J 0 bases, leaving 17 bases between the germline ends. The CDR3 spells CASSDFETPGVNTEAFF. CDR3 nucleotides: TGCGCCAGCAGTGATTTTGAGACCCCGGGGGTGAACACTGAAGCTTTCTTT.

This clone is a singleton in its sample. The genes are TRBV9 and TRBJ1-6; the D gene is possibly TRBD1 (5 bases). V dropped 4 bases and J dropped 0 bases, with 11 bases sitting between them. Germline CDR1 is SGDLS and CDR2 is YYNGEE. This CDR3 is built from 16 residues. CDR3 sequence (DNA): TGTGCCAGCAGCCCCACAGGAAGCTCCTATAATTCACCCCTCCACTTT. It yields the protein CASSPTGSSYNSPLHF.

About this clone itself: The same CDR3 arises from other DNA sequences in this sample as well. This chain links TRBV7-2 with TRBJ1-3, with a weak D call TRBD1 (6 bases). The CDR3 has 14 amino acids. CDR1 and CDR2 from the germline V gene are SGHTA and FQGNSA. V was trimmed by 1 base and J by 4 bases, leaving 8 bases between them. The CDR3 is CASSLVDRGNTIYF. CDR3 DNA: TGTGCCAGCAGCTTAGTGGACAGAGGAAACACCATATATTTT.

This clone appeared once. The CDR3 bases are TGTGCCAGCAGTGAGCTAATTCGACAAGAGACCCAGTACTTC. Translated: CASSELIRQETQYF. V and J are TRBV2 and TRBJ2-5; D uncertain. The CDR3 covers 14 residues. V lost 3 bases, J lost 2 bases, and 10 bases lay in between. From germline, CDR1 is SNHLY and CDR2 FYNNEI.

J is TRBJ2-7 and V is TRBV5-1; D might be TRBD1 (5 bases). The germline CDR1 and CDR2 sequences are SGHRS and YFSETQ. There are 17 residues in the CDR3. Between the trimmed V and J ends, which lost 0 bases and 5 bases, there was a span of 21 bases. Written as DNA, the CDR3 is TGCGCCAGCAGCTTGGAGGGGATTGGGCGGTCGAGAAACGAGCAGTACTTC. Its protein is CASSLEGIGRSRNEQYF. Combining the CDR3 with reference TRBV5-1 and TRBJ2-7 gives the whole variable domain KAGVTQTPRYLIKTRGQQVTLSCSPISGHRSVSWYQQTPGQGLQFLFEYFSETQRNKGNFPGRFSGRQFSNSRSEMNVSTLELGDSALYLCASSLEGIGRSRNEQYFGPGTRLTVT.

The chain employs TRBV6-5 and TRBJ2-4, with TRBD1 matching 9 bases. The CDR3 sequence is 14 residues long. Germline CDR1 reads MNHEY; CDR2 reads SVGAGI. V lost 6 bases, J lost 6 bases, and 6 bases stayed unmatched. CDR3 DNA sequence: TGTGCCAGCAGAGACCGGACAGGGGTAAACATTCAGTACTTC. It specifies CASRDRTGVNIQYF.

The V and J genes are TRBV20-1 and TRBJ1-1, with D unresolved. Germline CDR1 is DFQATT and CDR2 is SNEGSKA (reference sequence). The CDR3 extends over 11 amino acids. V was clipped by 5 bases and J by 11 bases, with 15 bases between them. Written as DNA, the CDR3 is TGCAGTGCTCCCGACATAACTGGGGCTTTCTTT. Translation: CSAPDITGAFF.

V gene TRBV9 combines with J gene TRBJ1-3; D is possibly TRBD1 (5 bases). The CDR3 has 14 amino acids. Germline V gene sequence: CDR1 SGDLS, CDR2 YYNGEE. Between the trimmed V and J ends, which lost 0 bases and 6 bases, there was a span of 10 bases. The CDR3 protein is CASSVEGVANTIYF. CDR3 bases: TGTGCCAGCAGCGTAGAAGGGGTGGCAAACACCATATATTTT. The whole variable domain, filled in from reference TRBV9 and TRBJ1-3, reads DSGVTQTPKHLITATGQRVTLRCSPRSGDLSVYWYQQSLDQGLQFLIQYYNGEERAKGNILERFSAQQFPDLHSELNLSSLELGDSALYFCASSVEGVANTIYFGEGSWLTVV.

The chain has TRBV5-1 and TRBJ2-6, with D hard to call. Germline loops: CDR1 SGHRS, CDR2 YFSETQ. V lost 0 bases and J lost 0, with 7 bases in between. The CDR3 extends over 16 amino acids. The CDR3 here is CASSLDFYSGANVLTF. The CDR3 DNA reads as TGCGCCAGCAGCTTGGATTTTTACTCTGGGGCCAACGTCCTGACTTTC.

The chain employs TRBV10-2 and TRBJ2-1; the match to TRBD1 covers 10 bases. V lost 7 bases and J lost 8; bases outside the gene matches: 11. This CDR3 is 15 amino acids long. The germline V gene encodes CDR1 WSHSY and CDR2 SAAADI. This CDR3 is CASNLVDRGEDEQFF. Here the CDR3 DNA reads TGCGCCAGCAATTTGGTGGACAGGGGGGAAGATGAGCAGTTCTTC.

This sequence joins TRBV19 and TRBJ2-1, with TRBD1 identical over 7 bases. V dropped 5 bases and J dropped 3; count of bases not matched to a gene: 7. CDR1 LNHDA and CDR2 SQIVND come from the germline V gene (reference sequence). There are 15 residues in the CDR3. This CDR3 is CASSYRGLGYNEQFF. Written as DNA, the CDR3 is TGTGCCAGTAGTTACAGGGGTTTAGGCTACAATGAGCAGTTCTTC.

The V and J genes are TRBV4-2 and TRBJ1-2, with D maybe TRBD1 (5 bases). This CDR3 is built from 17 residues. V was clipped by 0 bases and J by 1 base, with 15 bases between them. Germline values: CDR1 LGHNA, CDR2 YNFKEQ. Here the CDR3 DNA reads TGTGCCAGCAGCCAAGATGTGGGGACGGGAGTTAACTATGGCTACACCTTC. Translated: CASSQDVGTGVNYGYTF.

This CDR3 reads CASSLLGTAYSPLHF. CDR3 bases: TGTGCCAGCAGCTTACTCGGGACAGCCTATTCACCCCTCCACTTT. The chain links TRBV28 to TRBJ1-6; 7 nucleotides match TRBD1. The trim removed 6 bases at V and 8 bases at J, leaving 10 bases unmatched. The germline gives CDR1 MDHEN, CDR2 SYDVKM. The CDR3 has 15 amino acids.

This clone was seen a single time. This sequence joins TRBV7-3 and TRBJ2-1; no clear D. Germline-derived CDR1 and CDR2 are SGHTA and FQGTGA. Trimming shortened V by 0 bases and J by 2 bases, and 11 bases separated the two germline ends. This CDR3 contains 16 residues. The CDR3 protein is CASSLTPLATYNEQFF. As DNA, the CDR3 is TGTGCCAGCAGCTTAACACCATTGGCCACCTACAATGAGCAGTTCTTC.

The gene calls are TRBV7-2 and TRBJ1-2; TRBD1 might be the D (5 bases). Trimming stripped 1 base from V and 6 bases from J, with 12 bases between. The CDR3 runs 14 residues. Germline V gene sequence: CDR1 SGHTA, CDR2 FQGNSA. The CDR3 bases are TGTGCCAGCAGCTTAGTGTCAGGGACTGATGGCTACACCTTC. Translated, it gives CASSLVSGTDGYTF.

This clone was observed a single time. V usage is TRBV19 and J usage is TRBJ1-1; the D gene is possibly TRBD1 (6 bases). The CDR3 has 14 amino acids. Germline V gene lookup returns CDR1 LNHDA and CDR2 SQIVND (reference sequence). With 5 bases removed from V and 6 bases from J, the gap between germline ends came to 16 bases. The CDR3 here is CASSRLAGAPEAFF. The CDR3, as DNA: TGTGCCAGTAGTCGATTGGCAGGGGCCCCTGAAGCTTTCTTT.